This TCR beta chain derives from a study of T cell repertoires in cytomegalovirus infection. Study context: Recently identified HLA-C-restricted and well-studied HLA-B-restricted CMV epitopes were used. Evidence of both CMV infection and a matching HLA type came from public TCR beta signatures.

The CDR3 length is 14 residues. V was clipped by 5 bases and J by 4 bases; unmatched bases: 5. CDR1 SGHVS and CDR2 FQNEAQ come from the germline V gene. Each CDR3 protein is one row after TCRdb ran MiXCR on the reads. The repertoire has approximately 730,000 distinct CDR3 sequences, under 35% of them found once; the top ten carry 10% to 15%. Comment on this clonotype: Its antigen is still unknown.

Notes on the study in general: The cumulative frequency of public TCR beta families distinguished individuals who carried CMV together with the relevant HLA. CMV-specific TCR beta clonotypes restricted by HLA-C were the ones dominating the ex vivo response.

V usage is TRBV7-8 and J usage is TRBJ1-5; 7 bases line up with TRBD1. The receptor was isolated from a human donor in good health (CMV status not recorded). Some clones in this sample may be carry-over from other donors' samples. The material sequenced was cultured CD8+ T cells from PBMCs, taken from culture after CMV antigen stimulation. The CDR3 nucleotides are TGTGCCAGCAGCACGGACAGGACAAATCAGCCCCAGCATTTT. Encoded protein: CASSTDRTNQPQHF. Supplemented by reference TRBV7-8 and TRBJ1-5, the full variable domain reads GAGVSQSPRYKVAKRGQDVALRCDPISGHVSLFWYQQALGQGPEFLTYFQNEAQLDKSGLPSDRFFAERPEGSVSTLKIQRTQQEDSAVYLCASSTDRTNQPQHFGDGTRLSIL.